The 27 T cell receptor beta chains given below trace back to one sample, sequenced in a study of T-cell reconstitution after alpha-beta-depleted transplantation in children. This sample's TCRbeta library carried unique molecular identifier barcodes. MiXCR, applied by TCRdb to the PCR reads, yields one record per CDR3 protein. The sample lists some 310,000 distinct CDR3 sequences, around 20% seen once, with over 9.5% in the top ten. The starting material was PBMCs, mostly from graft donor cells, obtained 180 days after TCRalphabeta/CD19-depleted stem cell transplant. These receptors were collected from a male patient aged 10-17 years who had a stem cell transplant for acute lymphoblastic leukemia, so the T cells may come from the graft donor.

The rearrangement joins TRBV24-1 to TRBJ2-2; 10 bases align to TRBD1. Germline CDR1 reads KGHDR; CDR2 reads SFDVKD. The CDR3 runs 17 residues. V was pared by 7 bases and J by 3 bases, with 10 bases of the junction left unmatched. The CDR3 sequence: CATRWRPGQGYTGELFF. The DNA of the CDR3 is TGTGCCACCAGGTGGCGGCCGGGACAGGGGTACACCGGGGAGCTGTTTTTT.

This clonotype was seen a single time. The chain couples TRBV10-1 to TRBJ2-1; D might be TRBD1 (6 bases). Germline V gene data show CDR1 as WNHNN and CDR2 as SYGVQD (reference sequence). The CDR3 covers 15 residues. V was trimmed by 4 bases and J by 4 bases, leaving 14 bases between them. CDR3 nucleotide sequence: TGCGCCAGCAGTGCCAGGGGATCCCCTTACAATGAGCAGTTCTTC. It specifies CASSARGSPYNEQFF.

The CDR3 here is CASSGGDGRISEQFF. The CDR3 coding sequence is TGTGCCAGCAGTGGGGGGGACGGTAGGATAAGTGAGCAGTTCTTC. The rearrangement joins TRBV12-3 or TRBV12-4 to TRBJ2-1; 7 nucleotides agree with TRBD2. The CDR3 is 15 residues long. Trimming at V came to 5 bases and at J to 9 bases, leaving 13 bases not matched to a gene.

The rearrangement links TRBV11-1 to TRBJ2-3; D is undetermined. V lost 0 bases, J lost 2 bases, and 18 bases lay in between. Germline CDR1 reads SGHAT; CDR2 reads FQDESV (reference sequence). The CDR3 runs 18 residues. CDR3 loop: CASSLAPLINHFTDTQYF. The CDR3 DNA reads TGTGCCAGCAGCTTAGCCCCACTCATCAACCATTTCACAGATACGCAGTATTTT.

This clonotype came up a few times. The chain couples TRBV9 to TRBJ2-7, with D uncertain. The V and J ends lost 0 bases and 6 bases respectively, with 10 bases between them. In germline, CDR1 is SGDLS, CDR2 YYNGEE. The length of the CDR3 is 13 residues. The CDR3 region is CASSVATTSEQYF. CDR3 in DNA: TGTGCCAGCAGCGTAGCCACAACAAGCGAGCAGTACTTC.

This clonotype was found many times. The chain joins TRBV5-1 to TRBJ1-2; 7 bases line up with TRBD1. V lost 2 bases to trimming and J lost 7 bases; unmatched junction nucleotides: 8. CDR1 and CDR2 from the germline V gene are SGHRS and YFSETQ. The CDR3 consists of 14 residues. The CDR3 here is CASSFERGLGGYTF. The CDR3 DNA is TGCGCCAGCAGCTTCGAGAGGGGGCTCGGTGGCTACACCTTC.

The chain joins TRBV11-2 to TRBJ1-2; 12 bases line up with TRBD1. The CDR3 runs to 18 residues. Unmatched junction bases numbered 14, after V lost 7 bases and J lost 2 bases. Germline values: CDR1 SGHAT, CDR2 FQNNGV. CDR3: CASNFPGQGALKNYGYTF. Written as DNA, the CDR3 is TGTGCCAGCAACTTCCCGGGACAGGGGGCGCTTAAGAACTATGGCTACACCTTC.

The J gene is TRBJ2-7, the V gene TRBV7-9; the D is unclear. V was trimmed by 5 bases and J by 1 base, leaving 9 bases between them. Germline V gives CDR1 SEHNR, CDR2 FQNEAQ (reference sequence). The CDR3 is made up of 13 amino acids. The CDR3 sequence: CASSVPGSYEQYF. DNA for the CDR3: TGTGCCAGCAGCGTGCCGGGTTCCTACGAGCAGTACTTC.

The gene calls are TRBV20-1 and TRBJ1-4; D uncertain. The CDR3 contains 12 residues. In germline, CDR1 is DFQATT, CDR2 SNEGSKA (reference sequence). Trimming removed 3 bases from V and 5 bases from J, with 7 bases in between. DNA of the CDR3: TGCAGTGCTAGGGACTGGAATGAAAAACTGTTTTTT. It encodes CSARDWNEKLFF.

The V call is TRBV27, the J call TRBJ2-7; 9 bases match TRBD2. This CDR3 has 14 amino acids. Trimming cost V 7 bases and J 6 bases; bases outside gene matches: 10. Germline V gene lookup returns CDR1 MNHEY and CDR2 SMNVEV (reference sequence). The CDR3, as DNA: TGTGCCAGCACTAAGGGACTAGCTTCCGCCGAGCAGTACTTC. It codes for CASTKGLASAEQYF.

This clonotype has just a few counts. V gene TRBV7-9 combines with J gene TRBJ1-2; D is undetermined. Germline CDR1 and CDR2: SEHNR and FQNEAQ (reference sequence). V was pared by 0 bases and J by 4 bases, with 9 bases between. This CDR3 contains 14 residues. DNA for the CDR3: TGTGCCAGCAGCTTAGCGGTAGGGTCCTATGGCTACACCTTC. Its protein product is CASSLAVGSYGYTF.

The table lists this clonotype with a few counts. The chain carries TRBV7-6 and TRBJ2-1, with TRBD2 matching over 9 bases. V lost 1 base and J lost 10; bases outside the gene matches: 8. This CDR3 has 15 residues. Germline V gene data show CDR1 as SGHVS and CDR2 as FNYEAQ. The CDR3 protein is CASSLVAGGPREQFF. CDR3 DNA: TGTGCCAGCAGCTTAGTTGCGGGAGGGCCTAGGGAGCAGTTCTTC.

This clonotype showed up just a few times. The chain is built from TRBV4-1 and TRBJ2-7; 8 positions agree with TRBD2. The CDR3 runs to 17 residues. In germline, CDR1 is MGHRA, CDR2 YSYEKL. V lost 0 bases to trimming and J lost 5 bases; unmatched junction nucleotides: 12. The CDR3 sequence is CASSQDSSGSAPDEQYF. The CDR3, as DNA: TGCGCCAGCAGCCAAGATTCCAGCGGGAGTGCGCCTGACGAGCAGTACTTC.

This chain uses TRBV4-1 with TRBJ2-5; D gene ambiguous. The CDR3 sequence is 15 residues long. Germline V gives CDR1 MGHRA, CDR2 YSYEKL. V was cut by 1 base and J by 3 bases, with 12 bases left in between. The CDR3 is CASSQVISQEETQYF. The DNA of the CDR3 is TGCGCCAGCAGCCAAGTCATTAGCCAGGAAGAGACCCAGTACTTC.

This clonotype has only a few counts. This chain uses TRBV20-1 with TRBJ2-1, with 8 bases identical to TRBD2. The CDR3 covers 16 residues. From germline, CDR1 is DFQATT and CDR2 SNEGSKA (reference sequence). Trimming cost V 5 bases and J 0 bases; bases outside gene matches: 9. The chain's CDR3 is CSAVVAGRYSYNEQFF. DNA of the CDR3: TGCAGTGCTGTCGTAGCGGGGAGGTACTCCTACAATGAGCAGTTCTTC.

The chain is built from TRBV20-1 and TRBJ2-7; TRBD2 matches at 7 bases. Germline V lookup: CDR1 DFQATT, CDR2 SNEGSKA (reference sequence). V gave up 0 bases and J gave up 7 bases; unmatched junction bases: 15. The CDR3 has 16 amino acids. CDR3 sequence reads: CSAREPRGGSQWEQYF. The CDR3 DNA sequence: TGCAGTGCTAGAGAGCCGCGAGGCGGGAGTCAGTGGGAGCAGTACTTC.

This clonotype turned up a few times. The rearrangement links TRBV29-1 to TRBJ1-2, with a weak D call TRBD1 (6 bases). Trimming pared 5 bases from V and 6 bases from J, leaving 16 bases between. CDR1 and CDR2 from the germline V gene are SQVTM and ANQGSEA. This CDR3 spans 13 amino acids. This CDR3 is CSVSGGPLHGYTF. In DNA, the CDR3 is TGCAGCGTTTCGGGGGGCCCCTTGCATGGCTACACCTTC.

This clonotype was detected a few times. The chain joins TRBV11-2 to TRBJ2-2; 7 bases line up with TRBD1. Germline V lookup: CDR1 SGHAT, CDR2 FQNNGV. The CDR3 has 14 residues. Trimming took 8 bases from V and 1 from J; bases not matched to a gene: 4. CDR3 coding DNA: TGTGCCAGCCGCCGGACAGGGAACACCGGGGAGCTGTTTTTT. It is translated as CASRRTGNTGELFF.

The chain carries TRBV10-1 and TRBJ2-7; D assignment may be TRBD1 or TRBD2 (5 bases each). CDR1 is WNHNN and CDR2 is SYGVQD in the germline V gene (reference sequence). Trimming took off 3 bases at V and 6 bases at J, with 12 bases between the two ends. The CDR3 is 13 residues long. CDR3 region: CASSDPGTSEQYF. CDR3 nucleotides: TGCGCCAGCAGTGACCCAGGGACCTCCGAGCAGTACTTC.

This chain joins TRBV18 and TRBJ2-7; TRBD1 agrees at 8 bases. Trimming cost V 4 bases and J 0 bases; bases outside gene matches: 5. CDR1 and CDR2 (germline): KGHSH, LQKENI. The length of the CDR3 is 15 residues. The CDR3 DNA reads as TGTGCCAGCTCACTAAGGGGACAGGCCTCCTACGAGCAGTACTTC. This gives the protein CASSLRGQASYEQYF.

This chain connects TRBV12-5 to TRBJ2-5; D is perhaps TRBD1 or TRBD2 (5 bases each). Germline CDR1 LGHNT, CDR2 FRNRAP. This CDR3 has 14 residues. The V end was cut by 5 bases, the J end by 1 base, with 11 bases between. Here the CDR3 reads CASGPGTAQETQYF. The CDR3 DNA follows: TGTGCTAGTGGTCCGGGGACGGCCCAAGAGACCCAGTACTTC. Supplemented by reference TRBV12-5 and TRBJ2-5, the full variable domain reads DARVTQTPRHKVTEMGQEVTMRCQPILGHNTVFWYRQTMMQGLELLAYFRNRAPLDDSGMPKDRFSAEMPDATLATLKIQPSEPRDSAVYFCASGPGTAQETQYFGPGTRLLVL.

A few counts support this clonotype. This chain connects TRBV15 to TRBJ2-3; TRBD2 is a possible D gene (5 bases). The length of the CDR3 is 12 residues. Germline V gene lookup returns CDR1 LNHNV and CDR2 YYDKDF (reference sequence). The V gene lost 5 bases and the J gene lost 6 bases, with 9 bases spanning the gap. The CDR3 here is CATSAGRDTQYF. DNA of the CDR3: TGTGCCACCAGCGCGGGCCGGGATACGCAGTATTTT.

The chain couples TRBV4-1 to TRBJ2-3, with a tentative D call TRBD2 (5 bases). CDR1 and CDR2 (germline): MGHRA, YSYEKL. The V gene lost 2 bases and the J gene lost 4 bases, with 13 bases spanning the gap. The CDR3 is 15 amino acids. The CDR3 sequence is CASSQYPLAPDTQYF. The CDR3 region has the DNA TGCGCCAGCAGCCAATACCCCCTAGCTCCAGATACGCAGTATTTT.

This clonotype turned up a few times. The CDR3 coding sequence is TGTGCCAGCAGTCTTACCGGGCTCAGGGCCGGGGAGCTGTTTTTT. Translating gives CASSLTGLRAGELFF. The chain uses TRBV12-3 or TRBV12-4 and TRBJ2-2; tentatively, D is TRBD1 (5 bases). Trimming cost V 5 bases and J 6 bases, with 16 bases left between them. The CDR3 covers 15 residues.

This clonotype was seen a few times. The chain has TRBV20-1 and TRBJ1-1; TRBD1 is a possible D gene (5 bases). Germline lookup yields CDR1 DFQATT and CDR2 SNEGSKA (reference sequence). The V end lost 1 base, the J end lost 0 bases, and 15 bases lay between the germline ends. The CDR3 is 16 amino acids. CDR3 residues: CSARAGAVPMNTEAFF. The CDR3 nucleotides are TGCAGTGCTAGAGCCGGGGCTGTACCAATGAACACTGAAGCTTTCTTT.

Only a few counts were recorded for this clonotype. The chain links TRBV6-5 to TRBJ1-2; 9 bases map to TRBD1. Germline V gene data show CDR1 as MNHEY and CDR2 as SVGAGI. The length of the CDR3 is 15 residues. The V segment lost 0 bases and the J segment 2 bases; nucleotides outside the gene matches: 1. The CDR3 DNA reads TGTGCCAGCAGTTACTCGACAGGGGGGAACTATGGCTACACCTTC. This codes for CASSYSTGGNYGYTF.

The sample holds a few counts of this clonotype. The J gene is TRBJ2-3, the V gene TRBV7-9; D gene unclear. The V end was cut by 0 bases, the J end by 1 base, with 14 bases between. Germline V gives CDR1 SEHNR, CDR2 FQNEAQ (reference sequence). The CDR3 spans 17 residues. Here the CDR3 DNA reads TGTGCCAGCAGCTTAGCCCTCGGGCAGCCCGGCACAGATACGCAGTATTTT. Translating gives CASSLALGQPGTDTQYF.